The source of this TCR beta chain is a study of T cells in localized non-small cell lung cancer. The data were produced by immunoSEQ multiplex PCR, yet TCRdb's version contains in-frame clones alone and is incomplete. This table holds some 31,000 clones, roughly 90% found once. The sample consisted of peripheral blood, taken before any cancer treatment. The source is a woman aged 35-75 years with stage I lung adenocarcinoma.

The CDR3 nucleotides read TGTGCCAGCTCAGGCGCCGGGGGTGGACAGCCCCAGCATTTT. Amino acid sequence: CASSGAGGGQPQHF. This rearrangement joins TRBV18 to TRBJ1-5; TRBD1 is a possible D gene (5 bases). This CDR3 spans 14 amino acids. Trimming pared 5 bases from V and 7 bases from J, leaving 15 bases between. Germline V gene data show CDR1 as KGHSH and CDR2 as LQKENI.